This note documents a single T cell receptor beta chain sequence. Assay used: immunoSEQ multiplex PCR; TCRdb lists only in-frame clones, some missing. The sample carries 100,000 to 150,000 clones, around two thirds recorded once. The entry originates in a study of blood T cell repertoires in COVID-19. About the study: PBMCs, B-cell-depleted T cells, or T cells provided the cDNA or gDNA that made up the material.

The clonotype originates from a woman in her 70s with acute or convalescent COVID-19. Material: peripheral blood.

This chain's CDR3 is CASSEPVLYQETQYF. The CDR3 DNA reads TGTGCCAGCAGTGAACCCGTTCTGTACCAAGAGACCCAGTACTTC. The chain carries TRBV6-1 and TRBJ2-5; the D is unclear. Trimming took 2 bases from V and 0 from J, leaving 10 bases between them. This CDR3 region has 15 residues. Germline assignment: CDR1 MNHNS and CDR2 SASEGT.